This TCR beta chain emerged from a study of Ad26.COV2.S vaccination and SARS-CoV-2 variants. This CDR3 has 15 residues. Unmatched junction bases numbered 5, after V lost 4 bases and J lost 2 bases. CDR1 and CDR2 (germline): MDHEN, SYDVKM. Indicated treatment: around 19 received Ad26.COV2.S at low or high dose, single or two shots; roughly five received placebo; per-sample allocation not given. Samples were taken on day 63 after the first vaccine or placebo injection. The table came from immunoSEQ multiplex PCR; TCRdb's copy has only in-frame clones and leaves some out. The repertoire holds about 440,000 clones, with approximately 90% as singletons. A remark on this clone: Its antigen is as yet unknown.

The study, taken as a whole, reports: Substantial breadth was reported for post-vaccination spike-specific CD8+ and CD4+ T cells. Non-spike TCR breadth was similar in vaccine and placebo recipients.

The chain uses TRBV28 and TRBJ1-5; 7 bases line up with TRBD1. The sequence was collected from a person aged 18-60 years who received the Ad26.COV2.S COVID-19 vaccine or a placebo. Sequenced material: peripheral blood, taken in a trial of Ad26.COV2.S vaccine versus placebo. The CDR3 DNA reads as TGTGCCAGCAGTTACGAAGGACAGGGCAATCAGCCCCAGCATTTT. This sequence encodes CASSYEGQGNQPQHF.